This note documents a single TCR beta chain sequence. TCRdb's copy holds only in-frame clones and misses some; the assay was immunoSEQ multiplex PCR. The sample comprises more than 8,500 clones, roughly 78% of which are singletons, and 18% rests with the top ten. This record belongs to a study of T cell repertoires in ileal Crohn's disease. The time point denotes: neoterminal ileum biopsy at postoperative endoscopy, about 6 months after surgery. V dropped 4 bases and J dropped 5; count of bases not matched to a gene: 3. CDR1 is SGHRS and CDR2 is YFSETQ in the germline V gene. The CDR3 loop spans 13 amino acids.

The sequenced sample was ileal tissue. This TCR was sampled from an adult with Crohn's disease. This chain joins TRBV5-1 and TRBJ2-7; TRBD1 agrees at 10 bases. This CDR3 is CASSRGTGDEQYF. In DNA, the CDR3 is TGCGCCAGCAGCCGCGGGACAGGGGACGAGCAGTACTTC.